Included here is one TCR beta chain sequence, with context. These data originate in a study of blood T cell repertoires in COVID-19. Study at large: The analysed material was cDNA or gDNA that came from T cells, B-cell-depleted T cells, or PBMCs.

Participants spanned ages about 18 to 89 years and resided in around 25 US areas. Sequenced by immunoSEQ multiplex PCR; TCRdb stores in-frame clones only, minus some. The sample lists some 170,000 clones, more than 85% seen once, with about 1.2% in the top ten. The V gene lost 1 base and the J gene lost 2 bases, with 26 bases spanning the gap. The CDR3 totals 20 residues. CDR1 and CDR2 from the germline V gene are LGHDT and YNNKEL (reference sequence). Input material: PBMCs or T cells enriched from blood (not recorded which). The sequence was obtained from a human donor with acute COVID-19. The donor label of this sample is uncertain. The chain employs TRBV3-1 (or the pseudogene TRBV3-2) and TRBJ1-2; D not resolved. The CDR3 bases are TGTGCCAGCAGCCAAGTTAGTATATTCGGGAGGCAGGCTACAAACTATGGCTACACCTTC. It yields the protein CASSQVSIFGRQATNYGYTF.